The clone carrying this T cell receptor (beta chain) was seen ten or more times. Per the germline V gene, CDR1 is SGHAT and CDR2 is FQNNGV. CDR3 length: 16 amino acids. Germline trimming cut 3 bases from V and 4 bases from J; bases unmatched to any gene: 7. The sample originates from a study of early T cells in non-severe SARS-CoV-2 infection. On the study more broadly: Chains from this unsorted whole-blood bulk RNA could not be paired.

TCRdb called the 5' RACE reads again in MiXCR, with one record for every CDR3 protein. The sample carries about 61,000 distinct CDR3 sequences, less than 14% recorded once. The chain is built from TRBV11-2 and TRBJ2-3; TRBD2 agrees at 10 bases. The sequence was collected from an adult who was a healthcare worker with PCR-confirmed SARS-CoV-2 infection or an uninfected control (not recorded which). Sequencing was carried out using whole blood. This CDR3 is CASSFPAGGPADTQYF. CDR3 nucleotide sequence: TGTGCCAGCAGCTTCCCAGCGGGGGGGCCAGCAGATACGCAGTATTTT.